Detailed here is one T cell receptor beta chain. The sample comes from a study of shared clonotypes between healthy human individuals. The donors were all Caucasian adults (living in Nashville, Tennessee). Data came from immunoSEQ multiplex PCR; TCRdb stores just in-frame clones and leaves some out. The sample contains 2,500,000 or so clones, around 90% of which appear only once. Trimming removed 6 bases from V and 0 bases from J; junction bases left unmatched: 6. CDR3 length: 15 amino acids. The V gene's germline CDR1 is SNHLY and CDR2 FYNNEI. V usage is TRBV2 and J usage is TRBJ2-3; 7 bases fit TRBD2. The clonotype originates from a man aged 18 to 30 in good health. Some clones in this sample may be carry-over from other donors' samples. What was sequenced was naive CD4+ T cells from PBMCs. As for subset: CD45RA+ positively selected. This CDR3 reads CASSYQRDSTDTQYF. The DNA for the CDR3 is TGTGCCAGCAGCTACCAGCGGGATAGCACAGATACGCAGTATTTT.